Listed below are T cell receptor beta chains from one sample, sequenced in a study of T cells in Graves' hyperthyroidism and ophthalmopathy. TCRdb analysed the multiplex PCR reads with MiXCR anew, one entry per CDR3 protein. The sample lists approximately 430,000 distinct CDR3 sequences, around 16% occurring once. Source material: blood. Receptor source: a woman between 18 and 29 years old with Graves' hyperthyroidism. Each CDR3 is given with its conserved first and last residue.

>TRBV3-1|TRBJ2-5
CASSQERAAQYF
>TRBV20-1|TRBJ1-4
CSLPGRGGEKLFF
>TRBV7-6|TRBJ2-3
CASSLAHPFRTSGRPDTQYF
>TRBV7-2|TRBJ2-5
CASSLAGTEETQYF
>TRBV11-2|TRBJ2-3
CASSLETRSTDTQYF
>TRBV4-1|TRBJ2-1
CASSRLAGGPSYNEQFF
>TRBV5-1|TRBJ2-7
CASSGRGQSSPYEQYF
>TRBV7-3|TRBJ2-5
CASSSGLAGTQETQYF
>TRBV5-1|TRBJ2-5
CASSSAGVIETQYF
>TRBV19|TRBJ2-7
CVSSIGPAGVYEQYF
>TRBV6-5|TRBJ1-6
CASSYSSQLFNSPLHF